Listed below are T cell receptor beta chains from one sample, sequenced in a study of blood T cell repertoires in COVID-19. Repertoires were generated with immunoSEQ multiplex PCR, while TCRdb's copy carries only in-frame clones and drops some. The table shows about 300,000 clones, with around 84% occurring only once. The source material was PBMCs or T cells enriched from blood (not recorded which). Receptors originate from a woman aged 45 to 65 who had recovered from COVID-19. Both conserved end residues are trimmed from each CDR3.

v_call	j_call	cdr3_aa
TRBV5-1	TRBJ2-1	ASSRGNEQF
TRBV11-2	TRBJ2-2	ASSLLSWTGGSGELF
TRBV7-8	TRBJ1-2	ASSLVVRGKIGYT
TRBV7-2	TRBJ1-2	ASSRTWGGYGYT
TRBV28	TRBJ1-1	ASKGTGGRAF
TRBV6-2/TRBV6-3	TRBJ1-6	ASSYGGKGLSPLH
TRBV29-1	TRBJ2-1	SVALLAGAGNEQF
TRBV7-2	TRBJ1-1	ASSLAQGTEAF
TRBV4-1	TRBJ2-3	ASSQGWPSGSDTQY
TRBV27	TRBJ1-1	ASSVPGTQNTEAF
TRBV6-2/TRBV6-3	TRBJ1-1	ASSPPGTGVSIF
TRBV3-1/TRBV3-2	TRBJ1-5	ASSLGTGASNQPQH
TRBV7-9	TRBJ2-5	ASSPLRTAKETQY
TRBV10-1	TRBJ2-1	ASSGKTIAGGTYNEQF
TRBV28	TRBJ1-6	ASRPGNSPLH
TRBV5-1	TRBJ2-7	ASSLEAGGAYEQY
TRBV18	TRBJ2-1	ASSPGPSGRTYNEQF
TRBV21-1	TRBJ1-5	ASSNSNSNQPQH
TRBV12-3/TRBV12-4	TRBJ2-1	ASYPYPGGEQF
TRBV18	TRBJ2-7	ASSPGDRGFGREQY
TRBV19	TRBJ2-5	ASSTAGGQETQY
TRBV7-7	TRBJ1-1	ASSHSRQGLMNTEAF
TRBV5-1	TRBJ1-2	ASSLGPGNGYT
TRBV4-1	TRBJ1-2	ASSQARNSGSGYT
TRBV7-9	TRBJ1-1	ASSLALSDFSNTEAF
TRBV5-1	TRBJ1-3	ASSLTTGNTIY
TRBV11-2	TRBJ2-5	ASSRPPGLAVQETQY
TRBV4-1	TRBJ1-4	ASRRTDIATNEKLF
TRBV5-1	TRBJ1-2	ASSNGGAGGQYGYT
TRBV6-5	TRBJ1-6	AGTGTGLGSPLH
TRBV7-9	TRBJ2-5	ASSLTGGQLYETQY
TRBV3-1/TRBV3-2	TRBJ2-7	ASSRGGQGSSYEQY
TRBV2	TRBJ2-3	ASSLYTDTQY
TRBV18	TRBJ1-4	ASSRLGQVNEKLF
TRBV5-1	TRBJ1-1	ASSNTGTTYEAF
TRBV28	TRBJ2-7	ASSPLVGAKQY
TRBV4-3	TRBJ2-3	ASHYSKREGGAQY
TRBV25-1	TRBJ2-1	ASRRELEEI
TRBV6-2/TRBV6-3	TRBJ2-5	ASSYSRPGETQY
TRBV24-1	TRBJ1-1	ARLGTEAF
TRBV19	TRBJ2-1	ASKPGQGSYNEQF
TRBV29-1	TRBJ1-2	SVEMFPGYGYT
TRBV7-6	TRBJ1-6	ASSPRTASNSPLH
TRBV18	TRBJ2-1	ASSPSRDRGSYNEQF
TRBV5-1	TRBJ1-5	ASSPEAGVSYQPQH
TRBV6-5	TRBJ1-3	ASSYTSAGNTIY
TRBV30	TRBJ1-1	AWSGPRGSTEAF
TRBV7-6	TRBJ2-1	ASSPSPGTSGRINEQF
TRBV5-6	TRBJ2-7	ASSFLGVYEQY
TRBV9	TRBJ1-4	ASSVGSGVTNEKLF
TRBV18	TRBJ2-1	ASPPPGTGSYNEQF
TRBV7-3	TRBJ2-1	ASSLTASSYNEQF
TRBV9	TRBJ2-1	ASSDGTGGNEQF
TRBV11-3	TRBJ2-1	ASSLGGNRNEQF